What follows is one TCR beta chain and its context. The genes and germline here are from mouse. Read coverage stops 1 residue before the CDR3 terminus; the germline J gene supplies the remainder. This sample was included in a study of tissue T cells after allogeneic stem cell transplantation. Time point described: mouse harvest day 14 after allogeneic transplant. Tail vein injection delivered 10^7 T-cell-depleted bone marrow cells and 10^6 splenic CD5+ T cells. The CDR3 is made up of 15 amino acids. In germline, CDR1 is KGHPV, CDR2 FQNQEV (reference sequence). V dropped 4 bases and J dropped 0; count of bases not matched to a gene: 2. Assay used: immunoSEQ multiplex PCR; TCRdb lists only in-frame clones, some missing. The repertoire holds roughly 8,600 clones, with roughly a third as singletons.

What was sequenced was skin. The chain joins TRBV26 to TRBJ2-2; 7 positions match TRBD1. The TCR sequence derives from a female BALB/c mouse given C57BL/6 T cells with graft-versus-host disease after an allogeneic hematopoietic cell transplant. CDR3 bases read: TGTGCCAGCAGTCCCGGGACAGCAAACACCGGGCAGCTCTAC. This encodes CASSPGTANTGQLY. The complete CDR3 protein is CASSPGTANTGQLYF.